This T cell receptor (beta chain) is drawn from a study of CD8 T cells in Susac syndrome. Regarding the study as a whole: Repertoires of Susac syndrome CD4+ T cells lacked clonal expansion. Acknowledgment was made by the study that its TCR sequencing and HLA analysis involved a relatively small number of individuals.

The germline V gene has CDR1 SGHNT and CDR2 YENEEA. The CDR3 extends over 12 amino acids. Trimming removed 3 bases at V and 9 bases at J, with 9 bases between. It was with random hexamers that about 0.45 to 1 ug RNA was reverse transcribed. TCRdb fed the immunoSEQ multiplex PCR reads into MiXCR, producing one record per CDR3 protein. The sample carries under 250,000 distinct CDR3 sequences, approximately 94% recorded once. Comment on this clonotype: As yet, its antigen is unknown.

Sequencing was carried out using CD4+ T cells from PBMCs. The chain carries TRBV11-3 and TRBJ2-1, with D possibly TRBD2 on 5 matching bases. The TCR was taken from a human donor with Susac syndrome. The DNA for the CDR3 is TGTGCCAGCAGCTTGAAAGGGAGTGAGCAGTTCTTC. This encodes CASSLKGSEQFF.